The 22 T cell receptor beta chains listed next were all sequenced from one sample in a study of control samples from healthy donors and cancer patients. Generated by immunoSEQ multiplex PCR, the TCRdb table keeps only in-frame clones and is missing some. The profile shows around 100,000 clones, about nine tenths of them singletons. Sequencing used blood. These receptors all stem from a human donor in good health. The donor label of this sample is uncertain.

This chain links TRBV11-2 with TRBJ2-2; D remains ambiguous. This CDR3 has 14 amino acids. V lost 1 base and J lost 8, with 11 bases in between. Looked up from germline, CDR1 is SGHAT and CDR2 is FQNNGV. Written as DNA, the CDR3 is TGTGCCAGCAGCTTAGCGCTAGTGAGGGGGGAGCTGTTTTTT. It translates to CASSLALVRGELFF. The whole variable domain, filled in from reference TRBV11-2 and TRBJ2-2, reads EAGVAQSPRYKIIEKRQSVAFWCNPISGHATLYWYQQILGQGPKLLIQFQNNGVVDDSQLPKDRFSAERLKGVDSTLKIQPAKLEDSAVYLCASSLALVRGELFFGEGSRLTVL.

This chain connects TRBV10-3 to TRBJ2-1, with D perhaps given as TRBD1 or TRBD2 (5 bases each). CDR1 and CDR2 (germline): ENHRY, SYGVKD. This CDR3 spans 13 amino acids. Trimming took off 5 bases at V and 10 bases at J, with 15 bases between the two ends. For the CDR3, the DNA is TGTGCCATCAGTCGGGACGGAGCTAGAGAGCAGTTCTTC. Encoded protein: CAISRDGAREQFF.

This rearrangement joins TRBV7-8 to TRBJ1-2; D might be TRBD1 (6 bases). CDR1 and CDR2 (germline): SGHVS, FQNEAQ. CDR3 length equals 16 residues. With 4 bases removed from V and 8 bases from J, the gap between germline ends came to 23 bases. The chain's CDR3 is CASSSAGSQGMRGYTF. CDR3 sequence (DNA): TGTGCCAGCAGCTCCGCCGGATCACAGGGAATGCGAGGCTACACCTTC.

The chain uses TRBV7-2 and TRBJ1-4, with D possibly being TRBD1 (5 bases). Deletions cut 5 bases from V and 0 bases from J, with 10 bases between. Germline CDR1 and CDR2: SGHTA and FQGNSA. The CDR3 has 15 residues. The CDR3: CASSLDSTTNEKLFF. Here the CDR3 DNA reads TGTGCCAGCAGCCTAGACAGCACAACTAATGAAAAACTGTTTTTT.

The chain has TRBV19 and TRBJ1-5; D is perhaps TRBD1 (6 bases). Germline V gene sequence: CDR1 LNHDA, CDR2 SQIVND (reference sequence). This CDR3 contains 16 residues. The V gene lost 5 bases and the J gene lost 3 bases, with 17 bases spanning the gap. Here the CDR3 DNA reads TGTGCCAGTAGTGGAGGACGACAGGTGATCAATCAGCCCCAGCATTTT. This translates into CASSGGRQVINQPQHF.

The rearrangement uses TRBV3-1 (or the pseudogene TRBV3-2) and TRBJ1-2, with 7 bases aligning to TRBD1. The CDR3 runs 12 residues. Germline V lookup: CDR1 LGHDT, CDR2 YNNKEL (reference sequence). With V trimmed by 5 bases and J by 9 bases, 6 bases remained unmatched. CDR3 loop: CASSTTTGSYTF. The CDR3 region has the DNA TGTGCCAGCAGCACCACGACAGGGAGCTACACCTTC.

DNA of the CDR3: TGCGCCAGCAGCTTGAAGCGGGCCGCAGGGGCCAACGTCCTGACTTTC. Translated, it gives CASSLKRAAGANVLTF. The chain carries TRBV5-1 and TRBJ2-6, with D perhaps TRBD2 (6 bases). Trimming took off 1 base at V and 4 bases at J, with 12 bases between the two ends. CDR1 is SGHRS and CDR2 is YFSETQ in the germline V gene. The CDR3 contains 16 residues.

The chain combines TRBV3-1 (or the pseudogene TRBV3-2) with TRBJ1-2; D perhaps matches TRBD1 (6 bases). CDR3 size: 12 residues. Per germline, CDR1 LGHDT and CDR2 YNNKEL (reference sequence). Trimming removed 5 bases from V and 7 bases from J, with 11 bases in between. The CDR3 region has the DNA TGTGCCAGCAGCACAGGGTTTAGTGGCTACACCTTC. Encoded protein: CASSTGFSGYTF.

This clone has a single count. The CDR3 DNA reads TGTGCCAGCAGCGTAGTAGGGGGCCGGAATGAGCAGTTCTTC. It yields the protein CASSVVGGRNEQFF. The chain links TRBV9 to TRBJ2-1; 7 bases map to TRBD1. CDR1 SGDLS and CDR2 YYNGEE come from the germline V gene. The CDR3 length is 14 residues. J was trimmed by 7 bases and V by 0 bases; bases with no gene match: 4.

The CDR3 here is CASSRRLPGLGGTDTQYF. The CDR3 bases are TGTGCCAGCAGCCGAAGGTTGCCCGGCCTAGGCGGCACAGATACGCAGTATTTT. The V gene is TRBV6-6, the J gene TRBJ2-3; D is unresolved. The CDR3 spans 18 residues. Germline V lookup: CDR1 MNHNY, CDR2 SVGAGI (reference sequence). V was pared by 6 bases and J by 1 base, with 23 bases between.

V gene TRBV27 combines with J gene TRBJ2-3; D is undetermined. V was shortened by 9 bases and J by 3 bases, with 16 bases between the two germline ends. The germline gives CDR1 MNHEY, CDR2 SMNVEV (reference sequence). The CDR3 covers 14 residues. Here the CDR3 DNA reads TGTGCCAGTTCTGTTGGGTCGGTTACAGATACGCAGTATTTT. Encoded protein: CASSVGSVTDTQYF.

The chain combines TRBV4-3 with TRBJ2-7; 7 bases map to TRBD1. This CDR3 is 17 amino acids long. CDR1 and CDR2 (germline): LGHNA, YSLEER. V lost 3 bases to trimming and J lost 2 bases; unmatched junction nucleotides: 13. CDR3 amino acids: CASSQIPPTGQPYEQYV. The CDR3 DNA is TGCGCCAGCAGCCAGATACCACCGACGGGACAGCCCTACGAGCAGTACGTC.

The J gene is TRBJ1-2, the V gene TRBV7-9; 10 bases line up with TRBD1. The V segment lost 8 bases and the J segment 5 bases; nucleotides outside the gene matches: 8. CDR3 length: 14 residues. Germline-derived CDR1 and CDR2 are SEHNR and FQNEAQ (reference sequence). The CDR3 DNA is TGTGCCAGCGCAGCCGGGACAGGGGTTTATGGCTACACCTTC. As protein: CASAAGTGVYGYTF.

This chain connects TRBV30 to TRBJ2-7, with TRBD1 matching 8 bases. Germline CDR1 and CDR2: GTSNPN and SVGIG (reference sequence). The CDR3 runs to 16 residues. The J segment lost 6 bases and the V segment lost 3 bases, leaving 16 bases of the junction unmatched. CDR3 amino acids: CAWRRGQGRVYGEQYV. The CDR3 nucleotides are TGTGCCTGGAGGCGCGGACAGGGCCGAGTTTATGGCGAGCAGTACGTC.

The chain uses TRBV9 and TRBJ1-2; 7 bases are a match to TRBD1. The CDR3 consists of 12 residues. The junction had 1 base not matched to a gene; V was cut back by 2 bases and J by 6 bases. CDR1 and CDR2 (germline): SGDLS, YYNGEE. The CDR3 loop reads CASSVGTDGYTF. In nucleotides, the CDR3 is TGTGCCAGCAGCGTGGGGACAGATGGCTACACCTTC.

CDR3 in DNA: TGTGCCAGCAGTACAGGGCCGGGTCAGCCCCAGCATTTT. Encoded protein: CASSTGPGQPQHF. V and J are TRBV6-2 or TRBV6-3 and TRBJ1-5, with D perhaps matching TRBD1 (6 bases). The V gene's germline CDR1 is MNHEY and CDR2 SVGEGT. The CDR3 contains 13 residues. V lost 5 bases and J 6 bases, leaving 11 bases between the germline ends.

The chain recombines TRBV27 with TRBJ2-1; D remains unclear. This CDR3 is 13 amino acids long. V lost 6 bases and J lost 8, with 14 bases in between. Per the germline V gene, CDR1 is MNHEY and CDR2 is SMNVEV (reference sequence). The CDR3 protein is CASRATARDEQFF. The CDR3, as DNA: TGTGCCAGCAGAGCTACGGCAAGGGATGAGCAGTTCTTC.

The chain recombines TRBV7-9 with TRBJ1-4, with unresolved D. The V end lost 5 bases, the J end lost 0 bases, and 10 bases lay between the germline ends. CDR1 is SEHNR and CDR2 is FQNEAQ in the germline V gene (reference sequence). CDR3 length: 15 amino acids. The CDR3 here is CASSDGSATNEKLFF. The CDR3 nucleotides read TGTGCCAGCAGCGACGGGTCGGCAACTAATGAAAAACTGTTTTTT.

This chain links TRBV3-1 (or the pseudogene TRBV3-2) with TRBJ2-1; no firm D call. V lost 3 bases, J lost 0 bases, and 9 bases lay in between. CDR3 length equals 15 residues. The germline gives CDR1 LGHDT, CDR2 YNNKEL (reference sequence). The CDR3 here is CASSHRSVSYNEQFF. As DNA, the CDR3 is TGTGCCAGCAGCCACAGGTCGGTCTCCTACAATGAGCAGTTCTTC.

The CDR3 loop reads CASSEVRANSPLHF. CDR3 nucleotide sequence: TGTGCCAGCAGTGAGGTCAGGGCTAATTCACCCCTCCACTTT. The V and J genes are TRBV6-1 and TRBJ1-6; maybe TRBD1 (5 bases). Germline CDR1 and CDR2: MNHNS and SASEGT. V dropped 3 bases and J dropped 6 bases, with 9 bases sitting between them. The CDR3 is made up of 14 amino acids.

This rearrangement joins TRBV10-3 to TRBJ1-1; D not certain. The germline V gene has CDR1 ENHRY and CDR2 SYGVKD. The CDR3 is 15 residues long. Trimming pared 3 bases from V and 1 base from J, leaving 12 bases between. This CDR3 reads CAISDGQAPNTEAFF. The CDR3 DNA reads as TGTGCCATCAGTGATGGCCAGGCCCCGAACACTGAAGCTTTCTTT.

This chain joins TRBV2 and TRBJ2-1; D possibly corresponds to TRBD1 (7 bases). V dropped 6 bases and J dropped 9 bases, with 12 bases sitting between them. The germline gives CDR1 SNHLY, CDR2 FYNNEI. This CDR3 contains 12 residues. CDR3 DNA: TGTGCCAGCAGGAGCCAGGGGGGTGAGCAGTTCTTC. It translates to CASRSQGGEQFF.